The present T cell receptor beta chain was sequenced within a study of blood T cell repertoires in COVID-19. Study-wide context: T cells, B-cell-depleted T cells, or PBMCs supplied cDNA or gDNA.

The repertoire was sequenced with immunoSEQ multiplex PCR; TCRdb's copy has only in-frame clones and lacks some. The sample consists of about 220,000 clones, 75% to 85% of them appearing once. This TCR was sampled from a man aged 50 to 60 with active or convalescent COVID-19. The specimen was peripheral blood.

The CDR3 sequence: CASSPLPDRPSGEQYV. The CDR3 DNA reads as TGTGCCAGCTCACCACTTCCGGACAGGCCCTCGGGGGAGCAGTACGTC. V usage is TRBV18 and J usage is TRBJ2-7; TRBD1 matches 7 bases. Trimming at V came to 1 base and at J to 7 bases, leaving 13 bases not matched to a gene. The CDR3 runs to 16 residues. CDR1 is KGHSH, CDR2 LQKENI, per germline.